A single sample gave rise to the 21 T cell receptor beta chains below, sequenced in a study of cytomegalovirus exposure and HLA in healthy donors. PCR employed 60 Vbeta and 13 Jbeta primers. Assay used: immunoSEQ multiplex PCR; TCRdb lists only in-frame clones, some missing. The sample yields 150,000 to 200,000 clones, approximately 84% seen once. The source material was PBMCs. Receptors were obtained from a girl aged 10 to 17 in good health and CMV-seropositive.

The chain combines TRBV5-6 with TRBJ2-3; 13 nucleotides align to TRBD2. The CDR3 totals 18 residues. Germline values: CDR1 SGHDT, CDR2 YYEEEE. Unmatched junction bases numbered 5, after V lost 0 bases and J lost 1 base. The DNA for the CDR3 is TGTGCCAGCAGCTTGGGGACTAGCGGGAGCTGGGGCACAGATACGCAGTATTTT. It encodes CASSLGTSGSWGTDTQYF.

V gene TRBV7-9 combines with J gene TRBJ2-2, with 10 bases fitting TRBD2. V lost 4 bases and J lost 7; bases outside the gene matches: 6. Germline CDR1 and CDR2: SEHNR and FQNEAQ (reference sequence). This CDR3 is built from 15 residues. The CDR3 sequence: CASSSRTSGGGELFF. The CDR3 nucleotides are TGTGCCAGCAGCTCGCGGACTAGCGGAGGCGGGGAGCTGTTTTTT.

V usage is TRBV28 and J usage is TRBJ2-3; 8 bases fit TRBD1. The V gene's germline CDR1 is MDHEN and CDR2 SYDVKM. Losses at the gene ends were 5 bases for V and 3 bases for J; bases not matched to a gene: 10. The CDR3 runs to 16 residues. CDR3 nucleotides: TGTGCCAGCAGTACGGACAGGGATGGGGTAACAGATACGCAGTATTTT. As protein: CASSTDRDGVTDTQYF.

Notes on this clone: At the DNA level, this CDR3 is encoded by other sequences in the same sample as well. This chain joins TRBV27 and TRBJ2-7; D unclear. The V and J ends lost 5 bases and 2 bases respectively, with 7 bases between them. The length of the CDR3 is 12 residues. Germline CDR1 MNHEY, CDR2 SMNVEV (reference sequence). CDR3 in amino acids: CASSTSTYEQYF. The CDR3 nucleotides read TGTGCCAGCAGTACTTCTACCTACGAGCAGTACTTC.

This rearrangement joins TRBV2 to TRBJ2-1; D might be TRBD1 (5 bases). Looked up from germline, CDR1 is SNHLY and CDR2 is FYNNEI. This CDR3 region has 14 residues. The V end was cut by 2 bases, the J end by 5 bases, with 10 bases between. CDR3 loop: CASSEKGLNNEQFF. DNA of the CDR3: TGTGCCAGCAGTGAAAAGGGGCTAAACAATGAGCAGTTCTTC.

The chain joins TRBV18 to TRBJ2-2; D possibly corresponds to TRBD2 (6 bases). The CDR3 is 15 residues long. In germline, CDR1 is KGHSH, CDR2 LQKENI. Trimming left V 8 bases short and J 1 base short, with 14 bases between. Here the CDR3 reads CASPRGSMNTGELFF. Written as DNA, the CDR3 is TGTGCCAGCCCCCGGGGGTCAATGAACACCGGGGAGCTGTTTTTT.

The rearrangement joins TRBV6-5 to TRBJ2-7; 10 nucleotides agree with TRBD2. Unmatched junction bases numbered 8, after V lost 7 bases and J lost 2 bases. This CDR3 is 15 amino acids long. CDR1 and CDR2 (germline): MNHEY, SVGAGI. The CDR3 nucleotides read TGTGCCAGCACTCGAACTAGCGGGAAGCCCTACGAGCAGTACTTC. This codes for CASTRTSGKPYEQYF.

The V and J genes are TRBV27 and TRBJ2-7; a possible D gene is TRBD1 (6 bases). Germline assignment: CDR1 MNHEY and CDR2 SMNVEV (reference sequence). The CDR3 consists of 15 residues. Trimming pared 4 bases from V and 3 bases from J, leaving 16 bases between. The CDR3 here is CASSSRQVLIYEQYF. CDR3 DNA sequence: TGTGCCAGCAGTTCCAGACAGGTCCTTATCTACGAGCAGTACTTC.

The chain is built from TRBV7-2 and TRBJ1-2; maybe TRBD1 (5 bases). Trimming shortened V by 6 bases and J by 8 bases, and 19 bases separated the two germline ends. This CDR3 region has 14 residues. Germline CDR1 reads SGHTA; CDR2 reads FQGNSA. The DNA for the CDR3 is TGTGCCAGCAGGTCCACATTTGGGGCTCACGGCTACACCTTC. Protein: CASRSTFGAHGYTF.

This sequence joins TRBV5-5 and TRBJ2-7, with 8 bases matching TRBD2. Trimming cost V 2 bases and J 3 bases; bases outside gene matches: 4. This CDR3 spans 14 amino acids. From germline, CDR1 is SGHKS and CDR2 YYEKEE (reference sequence). For the CDR3, the DNA is TGTGCCAGCAGCTTCACGGGAGGGAACTACGAGCAGTACTTC. Translation: CASSFTGGNYEQYF.

The sample holds one count of this clone. This sequence joins TRBV7-2 and TRBJ2-1, with 9 bases identical to TRBD2. Trimming took 1 base from V and 6 from J; bases not matched to a gene: 7. Germline V gives CDR1 SGHTA, CDR2 FQGNSA. CDR3 length equals 16 residues. The CDR3 reads CASSLGPSGNLNEQFF. CDR3 DNA sequence: TGTGCCAGCAGCTTAGGCCCTAGCGGGAATCTCAATGAGCAGTTCTTC.

This clone is a singleton in its sample. V is TRBV7-9 and J is TRBJ1-5; D is ambiguous. Germline V gene lookup returns CDR1 SEHNR and CDR2 FQNEAQ (reference sequence). The CDR3 loop spans 15 amino acids. V was clipped by 0 bases and J by 5 bases, with 11 bases between them. CDR3 protein: CASSLADGGHQPQHF. CDR3 nucleotides: TGTGCCAGCAGCTTAGCGGACGGAGGCCATCAGCCCCAGCATTTT.

This clone occurred a few times. The gene calls are TRBV27 and TRBJ2-1, with 8 positions matching TRBD1. CDR3 length: 13 residues. Germline V gene lookup returns CDR1 MNHEY and CDR2 SMNVEV (reference sequence). V shed 3 bases, J shed 14 bases, and the junction held 9 bases outside the gene matches. This chain's CDR3 is CASSFYGQGDEFF. The CDR3 bases are TGTGCCAGCAGTTTTTACGGACAGGGTGACGAGTTCTTC.

This chain uses TRBV5-1 with TRBJ2-3; D is uncertain. In germline, CDR1 is SGHRS, CDR2 YFSETQ. V shed 0 bases and J shed 3 bases, with 8 bases lying between them. The CDR3 length is 14 residues. In DNA form, the CDR3 reads TGCGCCAGCAGCTTGGAGCTGTTAACAGATACGCAGTATTTT. Translating it yields CASSLELLTDTQYF.

V is TRBV27 and J is TRBJ1-5, with D possibly TRBD1 on 5 matching bases. There are 15 residues in the CDR3. V was clipped by 3 bases and J by 1 base, with 10 bases between them. Per germline, CDR1 MNHEY and CDR2 SMNVEV (reference sequence). In DNA, the CDR3 is TGTGCCAGCAGTTTCGGACAAGCAAGCAATCAGCCCCAGCATTTT. It codes for CASSFGQASNQPQHF.

This rearrangement joins TRBV6-5 to TRBJ2-1; no clear D. The CDR3 runs 13 residues. V was pared by 6 bases and J by 1 base, with 7 bases between. The germline CDR1 and CDR2 sequences are MNHEY and SVGAGI. The CDR3 loop is CASRRNSYNEQFF. As DNA, the CDR3 is TGTGCCAGCAGGCGGAATTCCTACAATGAGCAGTTCTTC.

The chain has TRBV27 and TRBJ1-1; a possible D gene is TRBD1 (5 bases). Germline values: CDR1 MNHEY, CDR2 SMNVEV (reference sequence). The CDR3 covers 14 residues. V lost 2 bases, J lost 0 bases, and 7 bases lay in between. The CDR3 sequence is CASSLDSLNTEAFF. The CDR3 nucleotides read TGTGCCAGCAGTTTAGACAGCTTGAACACTGAAGCTTTCTTT.

V gene TRBV18 combines with J gene TRBJ2-7; the D gene is possibly TRBD1 (6 bases). CDR3 length: 13 amino acids. Deletions cut 4 bases from V and 4 bases from J, with 11 bases between. CDR1 is KGHSH, CDR2 LQKENI, per germline. For the CDR3, the DNA is TGTGCCAGCTCACGACGGGACACTTACGAGCAGTACTTC. Translating gives CASSRRDTYEQYF.

V is TRBV28 and J is TRBJ2-5; D is perhaps TRBD2 (5 bases). V lost 9 bases to trimming and J lost 4 bases, with 9 bases between them. This CDR3 spans 11 amino acids. CDR1 and CDR2 (germline): MDHEN, SYDVKM. In DNA, the CDR3 is TGTGCCAGTACTAGTGGAGAGACCCAGTACTTC. Residues: CASTSGETQYF.

This chain joins TRBV18 and TRBJ2-7, with 9 bases that match TRBD2. The CDR3 runs to 19 residues. Trimming removed 6 bases from V and 0 bases from J; junction bases left unmatched: 18. Germline V CDR1 and CDR2: KGHSH, LQKENI. CDR3 DNA sequence: TGTGCCAGCTCCCACCCTAGGCCCGGGACTAGCCTATTCTCCTACGAGCAGTACTTC. It encodes CASSHPRPGTSLFSYEQYF.

The chain recombines TRBV10-3 with TRBJ2-5; TRBD1 is a possible D gene (8 bases). V was clipped by 9 bases and J by 0 bases, with 11 bases between them. Per the germline V gene, CDR1 is ENHRY and CDR2 is SYGVKD. The CDR3 spans 13 residues. The CDR3 DNA follows: TGTGCCATACAGGGGGGGGACCAAGAGACCCAGTACTTC. It specifies CAIQGGDQETQYF.